This T cell receptor beta chain came from a study of shared clonotypes between healthy human individuals. The assay was carried out at the deep level. Clones were read by immunoSEQ multiplex PCR, and TCRdb kept only the in-frame ones, dropping some. The sample lists about 2.4 million clones, over 85% occurring once. The ends were cut back, 1 base at V and 2 bases at J, with 9 bases in the middle. Germline V CDR1 and CDR2: MNHEY, SMNVEV (reference sequence). This CDR3 has 14 residues. The sequencing sample was made of naive CD4+ T cells from PBMCs. Subset noted: CD45RA+ positively selected. The sequence was obtained from a man younger than 35 in good health. Some clones in this sample may be carry-over from other donors' samples. This chain links TRBV27 with TRBJ2-7; D is ambiguous. CDR3 sequence: CASSLYGSTYEQYF. The CDR3 DNA follows: TGTGCCAGCAGTTTATATGGCAGTACCTACGAGCAGTACTTC.